This TCR beta chain was captured by sequencing in a study of PD-L1 blockade in urothelial cancer. Using immunoSEQ multiplex PCR, the repertoire was profiled, and TCRdb retains in-frame clones only, with some absent. Of roughly 43,000 clones listed, more than 65% are singletons. Germline V CDR1 and CDR2: MDHEN, SYDVKM. CDR3 length: 16 amino acids. With V trimmed by 5 bases and J by 3 bases, 9 bases remained unmatched. This clone is a singleton in its sample. This chain connects TRBV28 to TRBJ2-5; 10 bases align to TRBD2. The sequence was collected from a man aged 70-80 years with urothelial cancer. This material consisted of PBMCs, taken around atezolizumab (anti-PD-L1) treatment. The CDR3 loop is CASSPSSGRFEETQYF. The CDR3 DNA sequence: TGTGCCAGCAGTCCCTCTAGCGGGAGATTTGAAGAGACCCAGTACTTC.